This TCR beta chain originates from a study of T-cell memory formation after mild COVID-19 (dated by TCRdb to 2020 to 2023). Background for the entire study: TCR sequence clusters from the two donors were largely donor specific. T-cell clones expanding and contracting after mild COVID-19 in a couple of donors were tracked by longitudinal TCRalpha and TCRbeta repertoire sequencing. Two young, previously healthy adult volunteers, one female and one male, were included in the cohort.

The germline V gene (reference sequence) yields SEHNR for CDR1 and FQNEAQ for CDR2. Its CDR3 holds 12 amino acids, cysteine through phenylalanine. Of all the DNA, just the CDR3 is kept, 36 bases in frame from base 1. Between the V and J ends, shortened by 4 bases and 5 bases respectively, the junction contains 6 bases. Ficoll-Paque density gradient centrifugation was used to isolate PBMCs. The sample was run on an Illumina NovaSeq 6000. cDNA libraries for TCRalpha and TCRbeta were prepared by 5'RACE using constant-segment primers, with sample barcodes and unique molecular identifiers added. RNA was extracted from every sample with Trizol reagent. The libraries were amplified in two PCR steps, and the second step added a second sample barcode and Illumina TruSeq adapters. Sequencing of libraries was performed on an Illumina NovaSeq with 2 x 150 bp paired-end reads. Per the original workflow: The reads were demultiplexed and collapsed into UMI-guided consensus sequences using migec v1.2.7. Using mixcr v2.1.11, UMI consensuses were aligned to TRA and TRB V and J templates and then assembled into clonotypes. A clonotype was counted as expanded or contracted only when both edgeR and NoisET called the clonotype significant, with the noise models trained on biological replicates. edgeR calls used a false discovery rate-adjusted p below 0.01 and a log2 fold-change threshold of 1. As an exploratory analysis of dynamics, max-normalized trajectories of the 1000 most abundant clonotypes were examined by PCA with hierarchical clustering. Separately sequenced CD4+ and CD8+ repertoires were used to assign a CD4 or CD8 phenotype to each responding clone. The raw public data were reprocessed by TCRdb itself: fastp quality trimming at Q25, MiXCR clonotype calling, in-frame beta chains only. Duplicate CDR3 protein sequences are folded into a single record with the most common DNA and genes. It is TCRdb's table, rather than the study itself, that gives the V and J calls and clone size. The sample includes approximately 150,000 distinct CDR3 sequences, with 6% to 7% observed a single time. The top ten constitute roughly 1.9% of the sample.

Beyond this particular receptor, the publication reports: SARS-CoV-2 specificity of the second-wave clones peaking on day 37 was not confirmed. Only a couple of mild cases were covered in the study, and larger cohorts including severe cases with pre-infection samples were considered necessary. Balanced CD4/CD8 phenotypes were observed for clones contracting from day 15 to 85, whereas a bias towards CD4+ was observed for a second wave of clones expanding from day 15 to 37. Contracting CD4+ clones were located mainly in the CM and EM memory subsets, whereas CD8+ clones were found to be enriched in EMRA. Some responding clones were found in pre-infection memory, which suggests that pre-existing cross-reactive memory T cells took part in the SARS-CoV-2 response.

Comments on this clonotype: Its antigen is still unknown. No much larger clonotype is one base removed from it; base qualities were not supplied.

The sequencing sample was made of PBMCs or a T cell subset sorted from them (not recorded which). The receptor was derived from an adult woman who had mild COVID-19 (a few samples of this study predate the infection). The sample titles of this study are shuffled in the database, so cell type and time point are left out; the donor was told from shared clones. The V and J genes are TRBV7-9 and TRBJ2-1, with the identity of the D gene unclear. The CDR3 region: CASSYTDNEQFF. The nucleotide sequence reads TGTGCCAGCAGCTACACCGACAATGAGCAGTTCTTC.